The clone carrying this T cell receptor (beta chain) was recorded a few times. These data come from a study of blood T cell repertoires in COVID-19. Per germline, CDR1 SGHAT and CDR2 FQNNGV. Trimming removed 2 bases at V and 0 bases at J, with 9 bases between. The CDR3 runs 15 residues. Data came from immunoSEQ multiplex PCR; TCRdb stores just in-frame clones and leaves some out. The sample lists 130,000 to 150,000 clones; about four fifths were seen once. The rearrangement links TRBV11-2 to TRBJ2-3; D remains ambiguous. Sequenced sample: peripheral blood. The sequence was obtained from a human donor with acute or convalescent COVID-19. The donor label of this sample is uncertain. The CDR3 nucleotides are TGTGCCAGCAGCTTACTAGGAGATAGCACAGATACGCAGTATTTT. It encodes CASSLLGDSTDTQYF.